This T cell receptor beta chain came from a study of cytomegalovirus exposure and HLA in healthy donors (TCRdb year 2017). Broadly, across the study: An earlier analysis of several hundred of the donors reported 250 to 300 Gb of sequence data and 100 million to 130 million unique TCR beta sequences from roughly 200 million T cells. An early release that covered roughly 600 HLA-typed donors contained approximately 300 gigabases of sequencing data and 65 million to 100 million unique TCR sequences. Of the roughly 420 genotyped donors, 65% to 90% were placed in the genetic ancestry cluster associated with self-reported Caucasian donors. The study aimed to test whether cataloging public T cell receptors could reveal signatures of past pathogen exposure. The T cell repertoires of under 750 subjects were profiled by immunosequencing and related to cytomegalovirus serostatus. Besides the first cohort of around 700 subjects, a separate validation cohort made up of 120 different subjects was used. To predict cytomegalovirus infection status, the study combined high-throughput TCR immunosequencing, statistical association of individual TCRs with disease status, and machine learning. To study patterns of TCR occurrence, a later analysis re-analyzed previously published TCR beta repertoires from more than 550 donors and added high-resolution HLA genotyping. Rather than using new phenotypic data, the later analysis identified candidate immune exposures from TCR beta sequences and from how often those sequences occurred across donors. In an earlier analysis of several hundred of the donors, high-throughput TCR beta sequencing was used to judge whether each TCR beta V gene segment behaved as functional or pseudogenic. Donor age, sex, ethnicity and CMV serostatus were compiled alongside the repertoire data. A later genetic analysis took genome-wide SNP genotypes for about three fifths of the 666 donors and used that subset as a discovery cohort. All discovery cohort repertoires had been generated on a single sequencing platform. Both class I and class II loci were covered by HLA typing, at four-digit resolution. Typing coverage differed by locus: A, B, C, DRB1 and DQB1 were typed in about 629-640 donors, DQA1 in roughly 500, DPA1 in 600 to 610, and DPB1 in about 450. Five DR-DQ haplotypes were treated as single units for association and clustering because of strong linkage in the cohort. Among a few hundred genotyped donors of the cohort, an average of approximately 250,000 unique TCR beta nucleotide sequences were sequenced per donor, roughly 18% of them non-productive.

Study-level results and caveats: Assigning TCR associations to individual alleles was difficult when HLA alleles, especially DR and DQ, strongly co-occurred. HLA typing was unavailable for some donors at each locus, so association tests used only the typed subset. About 17 rarely observed V segments, including chromosome 9 orphons, were excluded from the earlier analysis of approximately 600 of the donors because counts were too low. Some IMGT-functional V segments, including TRBV6-2 and TRBV6-3, could not be distinguished by the 87-base-pair reads and were therefore excluded. In an earlier analysis of 500 to 650 of the donors, most TCR beta V segments appeared in productive rearrangements about 87% or about 30% of the time, broadly matching IMGT annotations. In a later genetic analysis, a missense DCLRE1C variant was associated with V-gene and J-gene trimming of TCR beta chains, and the association was replicated in an independent cohort. Linkage disequilibrium might explain the correlated functional status among segregating V segments, but an unknown experimental factor could not be excluded. Most CMV-associated TCR beta chains appeared to be HLA-restricted in a later analysis, and the HLA associations seemed to be driven largely by CMV exposure. The cohort was sequenced for TCR beta chains only, and without alpha or paired-chain data the features that could be detected were limited. Cytomegalovirus status was reported to be diagnosed by the classifier with high specificity and sensitivity in both the original and validation cohorts. A further reported finding was that TCR beta sequences accurately predicted the HLA-A and HLA-B alleles for most subjects in the first cohort. The authors suggested that the approach could potentially be generalized to other disease states and immunological phenotypes. The study gave a list of around 170 TCR beta chains associated with cytomegalovirus. Most TCR sequences were observed very rarely across donors, whereas some public TCRs were present in many individuals. In a later analysis, several top co-occurrence clusters were reported to appear linked to parvovirus B19, influenza, CMV and Epstein-Barr virus. The sequencing pipeline was judged likely to have produced a cluster of highly shared sequence variants as a technical artifact. According to a later analysis, TCR association rates differed among HLA loci, with DRB1 alleles showing the most associated TCRs and HLA-C alleles showing the fewest. A later genetic analysis reported fewer N-insertions in productive TCRs among donors in an Asian-associated ancestry cluster than the roughly 700-donor mean. Immune exposure information for the cohort was limited to CMV serostatus. In a later analysis, over 15,000 TCR beta sequences were associated with specific HLA alleles at a false discovery rate of 0.05. A later analysis found that HLA-associated TCR beta chains were more clonally expanded and had lower generation probabilities than equally common non-associated chains. The presence/absence analyses assumed that sequencing depth was roughly uniform across donors, and that assumption may not be true. A few of the identified cytomegalovirus-associated TCR beta chains were confirmed in vitro to be specific for cytomegalovirus antigens.

In total, roughly 710 healthy bone marrow donors made up the cohort. All cohort members were sampled while nominally healthy, although unrecorded immune exposures were likely present. The donor was CMV seronegative and was included in the group of about 400 seronegative cohort members. Each donor provided a peripheral blood sample, and peripheral blood mononuclear cells were used for TCR beta sequencing. The Qiagen DNeasy Blood Extraction Kit was used to extract genomic DNA from the blood cell samples. Preparation of the library involved the immunoSEQ multiplex PCR assay. A mixture of 60 forward primers for TCR Vbeta segments and 13 reverse primers for TCR Jbeta segments was used in the multiplex PCR. A multiplex PCR assay on genomic DNA amplified the CDR3 region of rearranged TCR beta genes. The Illumina HiSeq System was used to sequence the amplified TCR beta libraries as 87-base-pair reads. In the paper's pipeline: Across the roughly 670 repertoires, a later analysis counted approximately 83 million unique TCR beta chains, approximately 10 million of which were shared by at least two donors. A nearest-neighbor algorithm error-corrected the raw reads and collapsed the reads into unique sequences, merging closely related sequences to remove PCR and sequencing errors. Alignment of CDR3 sequences to IMGT reference sequences was used to assign V, D and J gene segments. For a sequence to be retained, a match of at least six nucleotides was required to both a V gene segment and a J gene segment. Rearrangements were classified as productive when the CDR3 lacked stop codons and remained in frame with V and J, and all other rearrangements were classified as non-productive. Following IMGT convention, CDR3 was defined as the stretch from the second conserved V-encoded cysteine up to the conserved J-encoded phenylalanine. In an earlier analysis of approximately 500 of the donors, sequences lacking an unambiguous match to a single V gene segment were excluded. An earlier analysis of some 500 of the donors classified V segments as functional when productive rearrangements were above 56.7% and as segregating when the standard deviation between donors was above 5%. To diagnose cytomegalovirus status from the catalog of TCR beta chain sequences, a statistical classification framework was built. In a later analysis, TCR nucleotide sequences were compared against IMGT/GENE-DB human TR gene sequences so that V and J genes could be assigned. Using the TCRdist pipeline, a later analysis assigned CDR3 sequences along with most-parsimonious VDJ recombination scenarios. In a later analysis, every TCR beta chain was defined by the combination of its CDR3 amino acid sequence and its V-gene family, and reads without a unique V-gene family were dropped. To address suspected cross-contamination and a sequencing artifact, a later analysis removed 592 highly shared, low-generation-probability nucleotide sequences. A later analysis calculated a clonal expansion index for each public chain from normalized within-repertoire ranks of inferred template counts. Generation probabilities in a later analysis came from a VDJ recombination model fitted to out-of-frame rearrangements, and those results were checked against IGoR. In a later analysis, hypergeometric tests were used to score TCR-TCR, TCR-HLA and TCR-CMV co-occurrence, with a repertoire-size bias correction applied to TCR pairs. To estimate false discovery rates, a later analysis permuted the HLA or CMV assignments 20 times. In a later analysis, co-occurring TCRs were grouped using DBSCAN, with TCRdist sequence similarity added in when clustering inside HLA-allele-positive subsets. Repertoires with fewer than 30,000 or more than 120,000 public chains, plus five repertoires with anomalous nucleotide sharing, were excluded from co-occurrence clustering. TCRdb's version of the immuneACCESS table is confined to in-frame rearrangements and falls short of the full clone set. An unresolved V gene accounts for under half of the shortfall where checked; the remainder is of unknown origin. V and J calls and clone size are given by that table; D and trimming were obtained from the DNA. Counted in this sample were about 140,000 clones; more than 60% of them appeared once. Together, the top ten hold about 1.6% of the sample.

About this clone itself: Its antigen specificity is not known. Within one base of it there is no much larger clone, and no base qualities were kept.

As encoded in the germline V gene, CDR1 is SGHVS while CDR2 is FQNEAQ. Compared with germline, V lacks 9 bases and J lacks 2 bases; bases without a gene match: 24. Spanning cysteine to phenylalanine, the CDR3 consists of 21 amino acids. Only the CDR3 DNA is retained, 63 bases long and in frame from the first base. Sequencing input: PBMCs. The clonotype was recovered from a female donor in good health and CMV-seronegative. The chain is assembled from TRBV7-8 and TRBJ2-2; 10 bases in the junction line up with TRBD2. The bases are TGTGCCAGGGTGAGACGGACAGCTTCTAGCGGGAGCCCCCAAAACACCGGGGAGCTGTTTTTT. This encodes CARVRRTASSGSPQNTGELFF.